One and the same sample provided the 15 T cell receptor beta chains below, sequenced in a study of blood T cells in healthy people across ages. For the second PCR, which ran for roughly 6 to 12 cycles, a sample-barcoded 5' primer and a J-beta primer mix were used. TCRdb reanalysed the 5' RACE reads using MiXCR and keeps one entry per CDR3 protein. The sample includes 580,000 or so distinct CDR3 sequences, about 45% of them seen just once. The sample comprised blood. These receptors were taken from a man older than 75 in good health.

The chain couples TRBV12-5 to TRBJ2-5, with 9 bases aligning to TRBD1. Trimming cost V 6 bases and J 11 bases; bases outside gene matches: 19. CDR1 is LGHNT and CDR2 is FRNRAP in the germline V gene. The CDR3 is 16 residues long. DNA of the CDR3: TGTGCTAGTGGAGGACAGGGGAGAGGGGGCCACAATGAGCAGTACTTC. Translated, it gives CASGGQGRGGHNEQYF.

This sequence joins TRBV18 and TRBJ1-1, with TRBD1 matching over 7 bases. With 4 bases clipped from V and 4 bases from J, the junction kept 9 bases outside the gene matches. Germline V gene sequence: CDR1 KGHSH, CDR2 LQKENI. The CDR3 has 15 residues. The CDR3 nucleotides are TGTGCCAGCTCACTAGGGGAGGGGGCCGGCACTGAAGCTTTCTTT. Protein product: CASSLGEGAGTEAFF.

This clonotype occurred a few times. The V and J genes are TRBV29-1 and TRBJ2-5; D possibly corresponds to TRBD2 (8 bases). The germline V and J ends were trimmed by 7 bases and 10 bases, with 19 bases remaining between them. From germline, CDR1 is SQVTM and CDR2 ANQGSEA. This CDR3 is 12 amino acids long. The CDR3 loop reads CSGGQLSGSQYF. In nucleotides, the CDR3 is TGCAGCGGGGGACAGCTCAGCGGGAGCCAGTACTTC.

V and J are TRBV3-1 and TRBJ2-3; D is ambiguous. The germline gives CDR1 LGHDT, CDR2 YNNKEL (reference sequence). There are 14 residues in the CDR3. The ends were cut back, 1 base at V and 2 bases at J, with 7 bases in the middle. The CDR3, as DNA: TGTGCCAGCAGCCAAGGACTCAACACAGATACGCAGTATTTT. Translation: CASSQGLNTDTQYF.

The rearrangement joins TRBV6-2 or TRBV6-3 to TRBJ2-1; TRBD1 matches 8 bases. This CDR3 contains 13 residues. V trimming: 8 bases; J trimming: 10 bases; junction bases outside the gene matches: 10. Per the germline V gene, CDR1 is MNHEY and CDR2 is SVGEGT. The chain's CDR3 is CASADRAIYEQFF. The CDR3 nucleotides are TGTGCCAGCGCGGACAGGGCGATCTACGAGCAGTTCTTC.

Many counts were recorded for this clonotype. This sequence may be a read error, since a much larger clone differs from it by one base. The V and J genes are TRBV20-1 and TRBJ1-1; D not certain. V was cut by 8 bases and J by 6 bases, with 19 bases left in between. Germline V gene lookup returns CDR1 DFQATT and CDR2 SNEGSKA (reference sequence). There are 13 residues in the CDR3. In DNA form, the CDR3 reads TGCAGTATTGCGGGGAACACTCCGGCTGAAGCTTTCTTT. This encodes CSIAGNTPAEAFF.

This clonotype has a handful of counts. The V gene is TRBV29-1, the J gene TRBJ1-1; D is uncertain. Trimming took off 5 bases at V and 0 bases at J, with 10 bases between the two ends. The CDR3 length is 13 residues. Germline-derived CDR1 and CDR2 are SQVTM and ANQGSEA. This CDR3 is CSVRVKMNTEAFF. CDR3 DNA: TGCAGCGTTAGGGTGAAGATGAACACTGAAGCTTTCTTT.

There are a few counts of this clonotype. V gene TRBV11-2 combines with J gene TRBJ2-1, with D maybe TRBD2 (5 bases). CDR1 is SGHAT and CDR2 is FQNNGV in the germline V gene. The V end was cut by 3 bases, the J end by 3 bases, with 15 bases between. This CDR3 has 16 amino acids. The CDR3 region has the DNA TGTGCCAGCAGCTTTACGGGGTCCCCTCTCTACAATGAGCAGTTCTTC. Protein product: CASSFTGSPLYNEQFF.

To note about this clonotype: Compared with germline, one end of the junction differs, possibly owing to a read error. The chain links TRBV4-1 to TRBJ1-2; D gene uncertain. The CDR3 spans 15 residues. From germline, CDR1 is MGHRA and CDR2 YSYEKL. CDR3 in DNA: TGCGCCGGCAGCCAAGATCCTGTGGTGTTTTATGGCTACACCTTC. Translating gives CAGSQDPVVFYGYTF.

The V gene is TRBV6-5, the J gene TRBJ2-5; D remains unclear. V dropped 0 bases and J dropped 1 base, with 3 bases sitting between them. The CDR3 is made up of 13 amino acids. The germline V gene has CDR1 MNHEY and CDR2 SVGAGI. The CDR3 region is CASSYSIQETQYF. In nucleotides, the CDR3 is TGTGCCAGCAGTTACTCGATCCAAGAGACCCAGTACTTC.

The gene calls are TRBV7-9 and TRBJ2-3; TRBD2 matches 11 bases. CDR1 is SEHNR and CDR2 is FQNEAQ in the germline V gene (reference sequence). The CDR3 contains 13 residues. Trimming took 5 bases from V and 10 from J; bases not matched to a gene: 5. CDR3 protein: CASSVEGLAAQYF. DNA of the CDR3: TGTGCCAGCAGCGTGGAGGGACTAGCGGCGCAGTATTTT. The full variable domain, its missing parts supplied by reference TRBV7-9 and TRBJ2-3, is DTGVSQNPRHKITKRGQNVTFRCDPISEHNRLYWYRQTLGQGPEFLTYFQNEAQLEKSRLLSDRFSAERPKGSFSTLEIQRTEQGDSAMYLCASSVEGLAAQYFGPGTRLTVL.

The V call is TRBV27, the J call TRBJ2-7; perhaps TRBD2 as D (6 bases). The V end was cut by 5 bases, the J end by 6 bases, with 14 bases between. There are 13 residues in the CDR3. Germline CDR1 reads MNHEY; CDR2 reads SMNVEV (reference sequence). CDR3 sequence reads: CASSVREESEQYF. CDR3 nucleotides: TGTGCCAGCAGTGTGCGGGAAGAAAGCGAGCAGTACTTC.

This clonotype has a count of ten or more. This chain connects TRBV5-1 to TRBJ2-1, with D perhaps matching TRBD2 (6 bases). The germline CDR1 and CDR2 sequences are SGHRS and YFSETQ. Trimming left V 4 bases short and J 5 bases short, with 13 bases between. This CDR3 contains 14 residues. The CDR3 is CASSTGTYDNEQFF. The DNA of the CDR3 is TGCGCCAGCAGCACCGGGACTTACGACAATGAGCAGTTCTTC.

This chain joins TRBV10-3 and TRBJ2-3; 7 nucleotides match TRBD2. Trimming cost V 4 bases and J 4 bases; bases outside gene matches: 8. Germline V CDR1 and CDR2: ENHRY, SYGVKD. The CDR3 runs 15 residues. DNA for the CDR3: TGTGCCATCAGTGCCGGACTAGGTATCGCAGATACGCAGTATTTT. It translates to CAISAGLGIADTQYF.

V gene TRBV5-5 combines with J gene TRBJ2-1, with TRBD2 identical over 8 bases. From germline, CDR1 is SGHKS and CDR2 YYEKEE (reference sequence). V lost 1 base to trimming and J lost 1 base; unmatched junction nucleotides: 7. This CDR3 has 17 residues. The CDR3 region is CASSLTSGGGSYNEQFF. The CDR3 coding sequence is TGTGCCAGCAGCTTGACCAGCGGGGGAGGATCCTACAATGAGCAGTTCTTC.